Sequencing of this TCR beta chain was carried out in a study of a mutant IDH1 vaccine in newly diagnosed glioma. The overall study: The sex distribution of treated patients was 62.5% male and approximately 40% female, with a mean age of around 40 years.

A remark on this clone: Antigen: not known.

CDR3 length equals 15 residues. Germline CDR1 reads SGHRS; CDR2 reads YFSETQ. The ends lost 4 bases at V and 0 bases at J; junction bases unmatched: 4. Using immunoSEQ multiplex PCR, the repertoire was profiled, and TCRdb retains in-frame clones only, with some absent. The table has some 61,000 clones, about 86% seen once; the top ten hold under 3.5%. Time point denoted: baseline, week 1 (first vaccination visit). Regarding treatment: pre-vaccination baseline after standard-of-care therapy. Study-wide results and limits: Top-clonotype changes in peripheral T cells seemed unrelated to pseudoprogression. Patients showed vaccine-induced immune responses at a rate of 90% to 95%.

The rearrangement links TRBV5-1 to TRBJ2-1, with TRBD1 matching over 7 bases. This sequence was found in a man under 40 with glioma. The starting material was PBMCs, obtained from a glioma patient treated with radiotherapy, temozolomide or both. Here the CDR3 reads CASSTGTDSYNEQFF. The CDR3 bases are TGCGCCAGCAGCACCGGGACAGACTCCTACAATGAGCAGTTCTTC.